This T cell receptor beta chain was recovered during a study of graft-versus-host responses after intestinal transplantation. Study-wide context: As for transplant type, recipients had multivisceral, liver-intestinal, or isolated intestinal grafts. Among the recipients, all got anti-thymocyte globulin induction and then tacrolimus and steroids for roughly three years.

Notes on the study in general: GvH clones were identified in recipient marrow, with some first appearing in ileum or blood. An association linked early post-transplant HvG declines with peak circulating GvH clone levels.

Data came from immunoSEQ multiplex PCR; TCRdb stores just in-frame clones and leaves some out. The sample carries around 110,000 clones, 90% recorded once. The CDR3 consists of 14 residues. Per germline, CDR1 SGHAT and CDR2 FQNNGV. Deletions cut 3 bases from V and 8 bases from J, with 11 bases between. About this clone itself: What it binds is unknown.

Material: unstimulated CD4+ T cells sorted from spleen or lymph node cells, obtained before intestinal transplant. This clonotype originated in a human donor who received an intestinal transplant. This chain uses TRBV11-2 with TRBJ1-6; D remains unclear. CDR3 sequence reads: CASSLRVGDSPLHF. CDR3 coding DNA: TGTGCCAGCAGCTTGAGGGTGGGAGATTCACCCCTCCACTTT.